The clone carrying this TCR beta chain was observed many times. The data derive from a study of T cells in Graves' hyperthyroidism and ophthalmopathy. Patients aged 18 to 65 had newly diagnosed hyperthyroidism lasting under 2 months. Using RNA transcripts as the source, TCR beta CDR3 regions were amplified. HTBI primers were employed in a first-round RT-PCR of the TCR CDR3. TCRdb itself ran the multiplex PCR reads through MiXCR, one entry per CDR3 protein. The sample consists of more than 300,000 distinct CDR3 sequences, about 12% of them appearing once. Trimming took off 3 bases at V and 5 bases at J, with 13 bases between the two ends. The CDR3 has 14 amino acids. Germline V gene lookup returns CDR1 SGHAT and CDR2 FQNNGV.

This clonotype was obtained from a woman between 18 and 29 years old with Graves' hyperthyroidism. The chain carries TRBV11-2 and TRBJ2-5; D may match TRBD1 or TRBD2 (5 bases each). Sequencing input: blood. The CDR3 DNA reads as TGTGCCAGCAGCTTTCGGGGCCCCGAGGAGACCCAGTACTTC. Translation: CASSFRGPEETQYF. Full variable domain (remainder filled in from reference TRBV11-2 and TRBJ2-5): EAGVAQSPRYKIIEKRQSVAFWCNPISGHATLYWYQQILGQGPKLLIQFQNNGVVDDSQLPKDRFSAERLKGVDSTLKIQPAKLEDSAVYLCASSFRGPEETQYFGPGTRLLVL.